Reported below is one T cell receptor (beta chain). No cognate antigen has been identified for it. Base qualities are missing; no much larger clone stands one base away. The protocol used for the library was the immunoSEQ multiplex PCR assay. Genomic DNA was extracted from the sorted cells, and Adaptive Biotechnologies' automated high-throughput method was used to sequence the TCR beta V, D and J regions. A two-step, bias-controlled multiplex PCR was used to amplify the CDR3 regions. An Illumina instrument was used to sequence the amplified TCR beta libraries. The source study handled its data this way. Demultiplexed reads were processed to reduce amplification and sequencing bias, and CDR3 sequences were assigned to gene families using the IMGT database. ImmunoSEQ software version 2.0 was used to analyze repertoire data. Out-of-frame sequences and sequences containing stop codons in the CDR3 were removed from the clonotype lists. Clonotypes with a frequency below 0.01% were excluded because such low-frequency clonotypes corresponded to less than one cell. Richness was calculated by dividing observed richness by the number of input cells, and evenness was calculated by dividing Shannon entropy by the log of observed richness. Simpson diversity and Morisita-Horn overlap indices were used to quantify repertoire diversity and similarity between time points. Clonotypes were grouped as dominant (>1%), sub-dominant (0.5-0.99%), low abundance (0.1-0.49%) or lowest abundance (<0.1%). The germline index was obtained by subtracting total nucleotide additions from total CDR3 length and then dividing the result by total CDR3 length. In its TCRdb copy, this immuneACCESS table keeps in-frame sequences only and misses some clones. Where compared with another copy, unresolved V genes explain less than half of these, and the others have no known cause. V, J and clone size are those of that table, while D and trimming were read from the DNA. The sample includes 40,000 to 45,000 clones, with roughly 90% observed a single time. The ten largest clones take up about 1.3% of the sample.

This sample stems from a study of memory CD8 T cells in hepatitis C reinfection (dated by TCRdb to about 2017). For the wider study: Of the five donors, three spontaneously resolved two consecutive HCV infections, and two cleared a primary infection but developed chronic infection after reinfection. HCV reinfection was defined as a positive HCV RNA test following two negative tests taken at least 60 days apart. Peak reinfection samples were collected 3 to 8 weeks after reinfection was detected. The TCR beta repertoire of virus-specific CD8 T cells was tracked longitudinally in roughly five donors across an HCV reinfection episode. Between the late 2000s and the early 2010s, about 5 reinfection cases with stored pre-reinfection samples were identified. In the reinfection study, participants who had resolved a prior HCV infection were followed every 3 months. The peak reinfection time point was selected on the basis of previously published longitudinal tetramer+ CD8 T cell frequency data. Overall results and qualifications from the work: With only five donors, the study could not reach definitive conclusions about public clonotypes linked to secondary clearance.

The germline V gene (reference sequence) provides CDR1 MNHEY and CDR2 SMNVEV. V was cut back by 0 bases and J by 7 bases, leaving a gap of 13 bases between them. Reading from cysteine to phenylalanine, the CDR3 counts 15 amino acids. The kept DNA is CDR3 alone, 45 bases in frame from the first base. Taken with the paper, the label for time point translates to: peak reinfection, 3 to 8 weeks after reinfection detection. Sorted cells were sequenced directly ex vivo, with no in vitro expansion before TCR sequencing. Donors were people who inject drugs enrolled in the Montreal Acute Hepatitis C Cohort Study (HEPCO) in Canada. Total naive CD8 T cells, sorted as viable CD3+ CD8+ CD45RO-, came from a couple of donors at all three reinfection time points as controls. Before sorting, cryopreserved peripheral blood mononuclear cells were thawed, and CD8 T cells were purified from the thawed cells. The MACS CD8+ T cell Isolation Kit was used to enrich CD8 T cells by negative selection. Cells were sorted on a BD FACSAria II sorter using FACSDiva software, and FlowJo was used for data analysis.

The sequencing sample was made of naive CD8+ T cells sorted from blood. The sample's cell subset or site label, in plain terms: total naive CD8+CD45RO- T cells. Recombination linked TRBV27 to TRBJ1-5, and possibly TRBD1, on 5 matching bases. This TCR derives from a man between 18 and 29 years old with hepatitis C virus infection. Here the CDR3 is given as CASSLSAGPGQPQHF. The sequence in DNA is TGTGCCAGCAGTTTATCGGCAGGCCCAGGGCAGCCCCAGCATTTT.